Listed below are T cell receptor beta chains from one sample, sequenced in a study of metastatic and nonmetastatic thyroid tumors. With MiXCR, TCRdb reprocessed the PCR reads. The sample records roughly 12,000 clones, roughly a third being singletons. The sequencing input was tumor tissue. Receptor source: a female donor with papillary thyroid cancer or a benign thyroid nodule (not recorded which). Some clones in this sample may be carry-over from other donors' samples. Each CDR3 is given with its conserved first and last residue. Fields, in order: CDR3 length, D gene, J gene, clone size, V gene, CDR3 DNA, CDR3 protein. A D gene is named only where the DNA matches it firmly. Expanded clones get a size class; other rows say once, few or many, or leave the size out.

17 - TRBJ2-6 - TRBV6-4 TGTGCCAGCAGTGACGTGTTCGGGTTCTCTGGGGCCAACGTCCTGACTTTC CASSDVFGFSGANVLTF
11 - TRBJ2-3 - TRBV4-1 TGCGCCAGCAGCCGGGGCGCACTAAAGGATTTT CASSRGALKDF
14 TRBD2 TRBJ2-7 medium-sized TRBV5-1 TGCGCCAGCAGCCTGACTAGCGGGAGTAGCGAGCAGTACTTC CASSLTSGSSEQYF
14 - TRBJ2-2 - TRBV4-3 TGCGCCAGCAGCCAAGTGGCTAGGGGCGGGGAGCTGTTTTTT CASSQVARGGELFF
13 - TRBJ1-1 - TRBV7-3 TGTGCCAGCAGCTTACAACCGAACACTGAAGCTTTCTTT CASSLQPNTEAFF
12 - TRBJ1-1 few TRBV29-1 TGCAGCGCCGACGTGGGGCGAACTGAAGCTTTCTTT CSADVGRTEAFF
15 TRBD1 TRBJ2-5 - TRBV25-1 TGTGCCAGCAGTGAGTGGACAGGGGGGCAAGAGACCCAGTACTTC CASSEWTGGQETQYF
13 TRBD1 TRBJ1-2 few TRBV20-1 TGCAGTGCTGGGACAGGGCGGGACTATGGCTACACCTTC CSAGTGRDYGYTF
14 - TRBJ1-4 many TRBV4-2 TGTGCCAGCAGCCAAGAATTATTACGCGAAAAACTGTTTTTT CASSQELLREKLFF
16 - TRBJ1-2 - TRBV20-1 TGCAGTGCTAGAGATTTGTACGACTCGGTGCAATATGGCTACACCTTC CSARDLYDSVQYGYTF
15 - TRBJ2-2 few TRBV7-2 TGTGCCAGCAGCCCCCTCCCTGGGAACACCGGGGAGCTGTTTTTT CASSPLPGNTGELFF
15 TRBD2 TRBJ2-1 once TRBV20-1 TGCAGTGCTGGGGGACTAGCGGGAGTCTACAATGAGCAGTTCTTC CSAGGLAGVYNEQFF
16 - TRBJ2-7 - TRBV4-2 TGTGCCAGCAGCCCTCTTGGGGACCAGAGCTCCTACGAGCAGTACTTC CASSPLGDQSSYEQYF
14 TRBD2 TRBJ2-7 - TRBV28 TGTGCCAGCAGTTCCTTAGCGGGAGTTAACGAGCAGTACTTC CASSSLAGVNEQYF
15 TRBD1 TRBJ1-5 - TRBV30 TGTGCCTGGAGTTACCGGGACAGGGGGGCTCAGCCCCAGCATTTT CAWSYRDRGAQPQHF
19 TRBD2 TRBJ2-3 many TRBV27 TGTGCCAGCAGTTTAGGCGTTGTGGGACTAGCGGGGCGCACAGATACGCAGTATTTT CASSLGVVGLAGRTDTQYF
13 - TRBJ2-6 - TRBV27 TGTGCCAGCAGTCTTACTGGTGCCAACGTCCTGACTTTC CASSLTGANVLTF
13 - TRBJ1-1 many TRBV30 TGTGCCTGGAGGGAGAAGGGTCGGACTGAAGCTTTCTTT CAWREKGRTEAFF
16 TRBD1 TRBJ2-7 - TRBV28 TGTGCCAGCAGTTACCTCACGGGACAGGGAAACTACGAGCAGTACTTC CASSYLTGQGNYEQYF
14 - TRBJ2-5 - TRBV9 TGTGCCAGCAACGGTTCCGGGGTTCGAGAGACCCAGTACTTC CASNGSGVRETQYF
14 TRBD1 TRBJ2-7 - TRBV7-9 TGTGCCAGCAGCTTCTGGGACAGGGGAGACGAGCAGTACTTC CASSFWDRGDEQYF
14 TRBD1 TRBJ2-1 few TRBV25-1 TGTGCCAGCAGTGACTCAGGGGGCGTCAATGAGCAGTTCTTC CASSDSGGVNEQFF
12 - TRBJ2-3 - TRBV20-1 TGCAGTGCTCCCTCTGCGGGAGATACGCAGTATTTT CSAPSAGDTQYF
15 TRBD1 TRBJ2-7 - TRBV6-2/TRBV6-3 TGTGCCAGCAGTTACAGCGGGACAGGGGTCTACGAGCAGTACTTC CASSYSGTGVYEQYF
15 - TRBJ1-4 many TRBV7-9 TGTGCCAGCAGCCAAGGCCAGGGTCCTAATGAAAAACTGTTTTTT CASSQGQGPNEKLFF
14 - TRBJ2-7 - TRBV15 TGTGCCACCAGCAACCGGGGGAGCTCCTACGAGCAGTACTTC CATSNRGSSYEQYF
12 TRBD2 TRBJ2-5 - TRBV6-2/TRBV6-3 TGTGCCAGCATTAGGACTAGGAAGACCCAGTACTTC CASIRTRKTQYF
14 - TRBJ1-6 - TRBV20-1 TGCAGTGCTAGGCCGCCTCGGGAAAGTTCACCCCTCCACTTT CSARPPRESSPLHF
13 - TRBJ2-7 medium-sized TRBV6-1 TGTGCCAGCAGTGACAGGACCTCCTACGAGCAGTACTTC CASSDRTSYEQYF
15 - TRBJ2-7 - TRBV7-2 TGTGCCAGCAGCTTAGCCCAAGTGATGTCCTACGAGCAGTACTTC CASSLAQVMSYEQYF
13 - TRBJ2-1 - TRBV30 TGTGCCTGGAGTTTCCTACCAACCAATGAGCAGTTCTTC CAWSFLPTNEQFF
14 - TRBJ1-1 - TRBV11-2 TGTGCCAGCAGCTTAGCTTTGGGTCATACTGAAGCTTTCTTT CASSLALGHTEAFF
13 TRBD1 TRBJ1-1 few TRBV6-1 TGTGCCAGCAATGCACAGGGGGATGTTGAAGCTCTCTTT CASNAQGDVEALF
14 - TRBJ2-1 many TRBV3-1 TGTGCCAGCAGCCTAGTCCGGCCGGGGAATGAGCAGTTCTTC CASSLVRPGNEQFF
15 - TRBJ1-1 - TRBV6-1 TGTGCCAGCAGTGAAGGACAGGCTTTCGGGGCTGAAGCTTTCTTT CASSEGQAFGAEAFF
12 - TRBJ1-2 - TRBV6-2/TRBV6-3 TGTGCCAGCAGTTCGGACGGCTATGGCTACACCTTC CASSSDGYGYTF
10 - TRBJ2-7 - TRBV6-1 TGTGCCAGCAGTGACTACGAGCAGTACTTC CASSDYEQYF
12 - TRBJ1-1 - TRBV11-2 TGTGCCAGCAGTCCGGCGTGGGATGAAGCTTTCTTT CASSPAWDEAFF
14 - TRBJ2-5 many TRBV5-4 TGTGCCAGCAGCCCGGACGAGAGGATAGAGACCCAGTACTTC CASSPDERIETQYF
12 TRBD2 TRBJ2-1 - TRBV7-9 TGTGCCAGCTCCCGAGGCGGGAGGGCCGAGTTCTTC CASSRGGRAEFF
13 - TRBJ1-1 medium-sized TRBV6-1 TGTGCCAGCGGACGAACAGAAAACACTGAAGCTTTCTTT CASGRTENTEAFF
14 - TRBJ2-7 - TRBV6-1 TGTGCCAGCAGTGAATGGGGGTCGCGTCTCGAGCAGTACTTC CASSEWGSRLEQYF
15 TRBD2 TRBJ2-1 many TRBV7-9 TGTGCCAGCAGTCCTACTAGCGGGAGTTACAATGAGCAGTTCTTC CASSPTSGSYNEQFF
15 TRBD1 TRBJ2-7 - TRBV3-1 TGTGCCAGCAGCCCCTCGGACAGGGGAACCTACGAGCAGTACTTC CASSPSDRGTYEQYF
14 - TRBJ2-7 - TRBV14 TGTGCCAGCAGCCAGACAGGCCAGGACTACGAGCAGTACTTC CASSQTGQDYEQYF
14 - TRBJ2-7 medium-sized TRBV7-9 TGTGCCAGCAGCTTAGCAGGGGGGAATGGCGAGCAGTACTTC CASSLAGGNGEQYF
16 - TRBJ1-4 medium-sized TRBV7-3 TGTGCCAGCAGCTTAACCCGACAGGTCGGTAATGAAAAACTGTTTTTT CASSLTRQVGNEKLFF
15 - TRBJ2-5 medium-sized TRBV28 TGTGCCAGCAGTTTGAGTGGGGGGCCCCAAGAGACCCAGTACTTC CASSLSGGPQETQYF
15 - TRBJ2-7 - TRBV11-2 TGTGCCAGCAGCTTAGAAGGCGGGGCAACCTACGAGCAGTACTTC CASSLEGGATYEQYF
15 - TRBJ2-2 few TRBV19 TGTGCCAGTACCCTTGGGGGGGCCGACACCGGGGAGCTGTTTTTT CASTLGGADTGELFF
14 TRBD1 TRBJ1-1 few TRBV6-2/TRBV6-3 TGTGCCAGCAGTTCCAACAGGGGATGGACTGAAGCTTTCTTT CASSSNRGWTEAFF
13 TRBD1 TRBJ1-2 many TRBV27 TGTGCCAGCAGTCTAACAGGGTACAGGGGCTGCACCTTC CASSLTGYRGCTF
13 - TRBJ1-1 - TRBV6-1 TGTGCCAGCAGGAAACAGGCTAACACTGAAGCTTTCTTT CASRKQANTEAFF
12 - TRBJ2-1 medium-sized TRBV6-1 TGTGCCAGCAGTTGGGATTTTAATGAGCAGTTCTTC CASSWDFNEQFF
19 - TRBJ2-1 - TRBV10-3 TGTGCCATCGGGCCAGTTGCTTCTAGAGGGAGGACAACCTACAATGAGCAGTTCTTC CAIGPVASRGRTTYNEQFF
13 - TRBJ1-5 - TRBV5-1 TGCGCCAGCAGCTTTGGGGGGAGTCAGCCCCAGCATTTT CASSFGGSQPQHF